Listed here is a single TCR beta chain. Its antigen is not known. Germline CDR1 is MNHNS and CDR2 is SASEGT. The V segment lost 2 bases and the J segment 2 bases; nucleotides outside the gene matches: 5. The CDR3 totals 16 residues. The sample is drawn from a study of PD-L1 blockade in urothelial cancer. Study details: Between 0 and 3 chemotherapy regimens preceded treatment for each patient.

Sequencing was performed with immunoSEQ multiplex PCR; in TCRdb, only in-frame clones are kept and a portion is missing. The sample lists about 38,000 clones; 90% were seen once. Study findings and constraints: When measured at 3 weeks, tumor-associated blood clones expanded more in durable-benefit patients.

The sequenced sample was PBMCs, obtained around atezolizumab (anti-PD-L1) treatment. The clonotype was recovered from a man aged 65 to 85 with urothelial cancer. The rearrangement uses TRBV6-1 and TRBJ1-5, with TRBD1 matching 8 bases. The CDR3 loop reads CASSETRGRGNQPQHF. CDR3 nucleotides: TGTGCCAGCAGTGAAACCAGGGGGCGCGGCAATCAGCCCCAGCATTTT.